The 20 T cell receptor beta chains below all came from one sample that was sequenced in a study of T cells in Graves' hyperthyroidism and ophthalmopathy. RNA transcripts served as the template for amplifying TCR beta CDR3 regions. When the TCR CDR3 underwent first-round RT-PCR, the HTBI primer set was used. TCRdb fed the multiplex PCR reads into MiXCR, producing one record per CDR3 protein. Of a few hundred thousand distinct CDR3 sequences in the sample, 15% to 18% were seen once. Material for sequencing was blood. All receptors derive from a woman in her thirties with Graves' hyperthyroidism.

This clonotype has only a few counts. J is TRBJ1-1 and V is TRBV19; a weak D match, TRBD1 (5 bases). CDR1 and CDR2 from the germline V gene are LNHDA and SQIVND (reference sequence). This CDR3 contains 17 residues. V gave up 0 bases and J gave up 5 bases, with 19 bases separating them. CDR3 residues: CASSIEAGRVGTTEAFF. CDR3 sequence (DNA): TGTGCCAGTAGTATAGAAGCAGGGAGGGTAGGAACGACTGAAGCTTTCTTT. The full variable domain, completed using reference TRBV19 and TRBJ1-1, is DGGITQSPKYLFRKEGQNVTLSCEQNLNHDAMYWYRQDPGQGLRLIYYSQIVNDFQKGDIAEGYSVSREKKESFPLTVTSAQKNPTAFYLCASSIEAGRVGTTEAFFGQGTRLTVV.

This clonotype has just a few counts. The chain links TRBV20-1 to TRBJ2-4; 10 nucleotides agree with TRBD2. Trimming at V came to 2 bases and at J to 3 bases, leaving 16 bases not matched to a gene. From germline, CDR1 is DFQATT and CDR2 SNEGSKA (reference sequence). The CDR3 loop spans 19 amino acids. CDR3 sequence reads: CSARRAGLAARGGKNIQYF. CDR3 nucleotides: TGCAGTGCTAGACGGGCCGGACTAGCGGCTCGGGGGGGCAAAAACATTCAGTACTTC.

The gene calls are TRBV6-1 and TRBJ1-2; D is ambiguous. The CDR3 has 13 amino acids. Germline CDR1 and CDR2: MNHNS and SASEGT. V was clipped by 5 bases and J by 1 base, with 8 bases between them. The chain's CDR3 is CASSTRNNYGYTF. CDR3 in DNA: TGTGCCAGCAGTACCCGAAATAACTATGGCTACACCTTC.

This clonotype was recorded many times. J is TRBJ2-7 and V is TRBV7-2, with D maybe TRBD2 (6 bases). CDR1 and CDR2 (germline): SGHTA, FQGNSA. The V gene lost 2 bases and the J gene lost 3 bases, with 14 bases spanning the gap. CDR3 size: 15 residues. The CDR3 DNA reads TGTGCCAGCAGCTTACCGGTGGGGACTTACTACGAGCAGTACTTC. As protein: CASSLPVGTYYEQYF.

The table lists this clonotype with many counts. CDR3 residues: CSASPLISGRGGNEQYF. Here the CDR3 DNA reads TGCAGTGCTAGCCCCCTGATTAGCGGGAGGGGAGGCAACGAGCAGTACTTC. The J gene is TRBJ2-7, the V gene TRBV20-1, with 11 bases lining up with TRBD2. The germline V gene encodes CDR1 DFQATT and CDR2 SNEGSKA (reference sequence). V was clipped by 3 bases and J by 5 bases; unmatched bases: 15. The CDR3 totals 17 residues.

There are a few counts of this clonotype. The chain combines TRBV10-3 with TRBJ2-3; D is perhaps TRBD1 (5 bases). Trimming shortened V by 7 bases and J by 3 bases, and 8 bases separated the two germline ends. CDR3 size: 12 residues. CDR1 is ENHRY, CDR2 SYGVKD, per germline. CDR3 nucleotide sequence: TGTGCCATCACCCAGGGAACAGATACGCAGTATTTT. Residues: CAITQGTDTQYF.

This clonotype has only a few counts. The chain carries TRBV4-3 and TRBJ2-1; 7 positions match TRBD2. Looked up from germline, CDR1 is LGHNA and CDR2 is YSLEER. The junction had 7 bases not matched to a gene; V was cut back by 1 base and J by 4 bases. CDR3 size: 16 residues. The DNA of the CDR3 is TGCGCCAGCAGCCAAGTTGGCAGCGGGGCGTACAATGAGCAGTTCTTC. Protein sequence: CASSQVGSGAYNEQFF.

The chain uses TRBV20-1 and TRBJ2-1, with a weak D call TRBD2 (6 bases). Germline V gene data show CDR1 as DFQATT and CDR2 as SNEGSKA (reference sequence). There are 14 residues in the CDR3. V dropped 6 bases and J dropped 4 bases, with 16 bases sitting between them. DNA of the CDR3: TGCAGTGCCCCTCTGGGACTTGGGTACAATGAGCAGTTCTTC. This gives the protein CSAPLGLGYNEQFF.

In this sample, this clonotype turned up many times. The J gene is TRBJ2-7, the V gene TRBV5-1; 11 bases align to TRBD1. The V segment lost 0 bases and the J segment 5 bases; nucleotides outside the gene matches: 4. From germline, CDR1 is SGHRS and CDR2 YFSETQ. The CDR3 sequence is 15 residues long. The CDR3 DNA reads as TGCGCCAGCAGCTTGGGGACAGGGGGCGAAAACGAGCAGTACTTC. It translates to CASSLGTGGENEQYF.

This clonotype was seen many times. The chain employs TRBV30 and TRBJ1-2; TRBD1 agrees at 9 bases. The CDR3 is made up of 14 amino acids. The V gene end was trimmed by 4 bases and the J gene end by 3 bases; junction bases not matched to a gene: 6. CDR1 GTSNPN and CDR2 SVGIG come from the germline V gene (reference sequence). The CDR3 here is CAWTMDRGDYGYTF. The CDR3 DNA reads TGTGCCTGGACTATGGACAGGGGCGACTATGGCTACACCTTC. The full variable domain, in which reference TRBV30 and TRBJ1-2 provide the parts outside the CDR3, is SQTIHQWPATLVQPVGSPLSLECTVEGTSNPNLYWYRQAAGRGLQLLFYSVGIGQISSEVPQNLSASRPQDRQFILSSKKLLLSDSGFYLCAWTMDRGDYGYTFGSGTRLTVV.

CDR3 nucleotide sequence: TGTGCCAGCAGCCAAGGACTAGGCGGTGATCAAAAGACCCAGTACTTC. This translates into CASSQGLGGDQKTQYF. V and J are TRBV9 and TRBJ2-5; 7 positions agree with TRBD2. The ends lost 4 bases at V and 6 bases at J; junction bases unmatched: 15. The CDR3 consists of 16 residues. Germline CDR1 is SGDLS and CDR2 is YYNGEE.

This clonotype has a count of ten or more. The V gene is TRBV24-1, the J gene TRBJ2-1, with D possibly being TRBD1 or TRBD2 (5 bases each). V was clipped by 7 bases and J by 7 bases, with 13 bases between them. The CDR3 covers 13 residues. Germline values: CDR1 KGHDR, CDR2 SFDVKD. The CDR3 loop is CATSRDGLNEQFF. DNA for the CDR3: TGTGCCACCAGCAGGGACGGTCTGAATGAGCAGTTCTTC.

This clonotype was counted a few times. V gene TRBV13 combines with J gene TRBJ2-7; D is ambiguous. Trimming cost V 4 bases and J 9 bases, with 13 bases left between them. This CDR3 comprises 12 residues. The germline V gene has CDR1 PRHDT and CDR2 FYEKMQ (reference sequence). CDR3 bases: TGTGCCAGCAGCTCGGGTCTAGGGTTGCAGTACTTC. It encodes CASSSGLGLQYF.

This clonotype was detected ten times or more. The chain is built from TRBV5-1 and TRBJ2-1; 7 positions agree with TRBD2. V trimming: 0 bases; J trimming: 10 bases; junction bases outside the gene matches: 10. The CDR3 is 15 amino acids. Germline-derived CDR1 and CDR2 are SGHRS and YFSETQ. The CDR3 loop is CASSLGRGSSLEQFF. CDR3 nucleotide sequence: TGCGCCAGCAGCTTGGGTCGCGGGAGTTCGCTCGAGCAGTTCTTC. Filled out from reference TRBV5-1 and TRBJ2-1, the complete variable domain reads KAGVTQTPRYLIKTRGQQVTLSCSPISGHRSVSWYQQTPGQGLQFLFEYFSETQRNKGNFPGRFSGRQFSNSRSEMNVSTLELGDSALYLCASSLGRGSSLEQFFGPGTRLTVL.

This clonotype has a count of ten or more. This chain joins TRBV7-8 and TRBJ2-7, with 11 bases that match TRBD1. Germline loops: CDR1 SGHVS, CDR2 FQNEAQ. V was clipped by 1 base and J by 3 bases; unmatched bases: 8. This CDR3 comprises 17 residues. The CDR3 spells CASSLGLPGQGVYEQYF. The CDR3 DNA follows: TGTGCCAGCAGCTTAGGTCTTCCGGGACAGGGGGTCTACGAGCAGTACTTC.

This clonotype occurred many times. The chain is built from TRBV11-2 and TRBJ2-1; no reliable D call. V was trimmed by 1 base and J by 7 bases, leaving 11 bases between them. Germline loops: CDR1 SGHAT, CDR2 FQNNGV. The CDR3 extends over 14 amino acids. The CDR3 spells CASSLVPTGNEQFF. The DNA of the CDR3 is TGTGCCAGCAGCTTAGTTCCCACCGGGAATGAGCAGTTCTTC.

As concerns this clonotype: Given a much more abundant clone one base away, this may be a read error. The chain employs TRBV7-9 and TRBJ2-1; D call uncertain. The CDR3 consists of 12 residues. The V gene lost 4 bases and the J gene lost 9 bases, with 10 bases spanning the gap. CDR1 is SEHNR and CDR2 is FQNEAQ in the germline V gene (reference sequence). CDR3 sequence: CASSSPLSEQFF. Written as DNA, the CDR3 is TGTGCCAGCAGCTCGCCCCTGAGTGAGCAGTTCTTC.

The chain has TRBV4-1 and TRBJ1-1; possibly TRBD1 for D (5 bases). Trimming took off 3 bases at V and 0 bases at J, with 14 bases between the two ends. Per the germline V gene, CDR1 is MGHRA and CDR2 is YSYEKL. This CDR3 has 16 residues. The CDR3 loop is CASSQGGGLLNTEAFF. CDR3 DNA: TGCGCCAGCAGCCAGGGGGGGGGATTACTGAACACTGAAGCTTTCTTT.

The sample holds many counts of this clonotype. This chain joins TRBV28 and TRBJ1-3, with D unresolved. The V end lost 1 base, the J end lost 10 bases, and 8 bases lay between the germline ends. CDR3 length: 12 amino acids. Germline assignment: CDR1 MDHEN and CDR2 SYDVKM. The CDR3 loop reads CASSLSWGTIYF. The CDR3 DNA is TGTGCCAGCAGTTTATCTTGGGGAACCATATATTTT.

Regarding this clonotype: A single base separates this from a much larger clone, so it may be a read error. The chain joins TRBV7-9 to TRBJ2-1, with D perhaps matching TRBD1 (6 bases). The J call is in doubt because the DNA end fits TRBJ2-7 better. Germline assignment: CDR1 SEHNR and CDR2 FQNEAQ (reference sequence). The length of the CDR3 is 13 residues. In DNA form, the CDR3 reads TGTGCCACCCCTACAGGGACCTACAATGAGCAGTACTTC. It encodes CATPTGTYNEQYF.